Detailed here is one T cell receptor (beta chain). The table lists this clonotype with a few counts. Its antigen is still unknown. One base away there is no much larger clone; base qualities are not given. The sample is drawn from a study of somatic reversion in DOCK8 deficiency (dated by TCRdb to the early 2020s). Some background on the complete study: The study compared the T cell receptor beta repertoires of three groups: DOCK8-deficient patients, DOCK8-revertant patients and healthy volunteers. The DOCK8-deficient patients included in the study had been described in earlier reports. The study investigated how somatic reversion of pathogenic DOCK8 variants alters lymphocyte differentiation and function in DOCK8 deficiency. The study at large found these results: The methods did not state, for each individual sample, whether the source material was whole blood or PBMCs.

Genomic DNA for TCR repertoire analysis was isolated either from whole blood samples or from PBMCs. Samples were obtained from a few DOCK8-revertant patients, with some of these patients sampled at multiple time points. Spanning cysteine to phenylalanine, the CDR3 consists of 14 amino acids. The CDR3 DNA has 42 bases and is translated from base 1. The junction carries 13 bases between V and J, which are trimmed by 6 bases and 2 bases respectively. The germline V gene (reference sequence) provides CDR1 DFQATT and CDR2 SNEGSKA. Libraries came from multiplex PCR. One-step amplicon PCR with EuroClonality-NGS primers was used to generate TRB libraries from approximately 0.09 ug genomic DNA. TRB amplicons were sequenced on Illumina MiSeq instruments with 2 x 250 bp version 2 chemistry. In the paper's pipeline: IMGT/HighV-QUEST was the tool used for both primary TRB sequence analysis and V(D)J annotation. VDJtools was used to assess repertoire diversity and composition after nonfunctional clones were removed and samples were downsampled for comparisons between samples. The raw public data were reprocessed by TCRdb itself: fastp quality trimming at Q25, MiXCR clonotype calling, in-frame beta chains only. Each entry is one CDR3 protein sequence, shown with its most common DNA and genes. The V and J calls follow TCRdb's processing rather than the paper's. The sample data list 1,000 to 1,500 distinct CDR3 sequences, and about a quarter of these were observed just once. 80% to 90% of the sample goes to the ten largest clones.

The chain employs TRBV20-1 and TRBJ2-2; perhaps TRBD2 is the D gene, with 6 bases matching. The sequence was obtained from a human donor with DOCK8 deficiency. The sequenced sample consisted of peripheral blood. Reading the label with the study, this specimen's cell subset or site is: DOCK8-deficient patient with somatic reversion. The CDR3 amino acid sequence is: CSAFSGQNTGELFF. The DNA sequence reads TGCAGTGCCTTTAGCGGACAAAACACCGGGGAGCTGTTTTTT.